These T cell receptor beta chains were read from a single sample in a study of cytomegalovirus exposure and HLA in healthy donors. Generated by immunoSEQ multiplex PCR, the TCRdb table keeps only in-frame clones and is missing some. Among fewer than 120,000 clones, around 78% were seen once, and the ten largest hold roughly 1.2%. Source material: PBMCs. The receptor set was obtained from a woman aged 30 to 39 in good health and CMV-seronegative. CDR3s include the opening cysteine and the closing phenylalanine or tryptophan. A D gene is named only where the DNA matches it firmly. Clone size is given for some rows only: seen once, a few or many times, or a class if the clone is expanded.

V gene	J gene	D gene	CDR3 length	clone size	CDR3 DNA	CDR3 protein
TRBV5-4	TRBJ1-6	NA	16	NA	TGTGCCAGCAGCCCCTCGACTGCGGGTGGTAATTCACCCCTCCACTTT	CASSPSTAGGNSPLHF
TRBV30	TRBJ2-7	NA	18	NA	TGTGCCTGGAGCCAAACCGGGCAGGGGCCAAAACTCTCCTACGAGCAGTACTTC	CAWSQTGQGPKLSYEQYF
TRBV4-2	TRBJ1-2	NA	15	NA	TGTGCCAGCAGCCAAGATCTACAGGGAAGAAGTGGCTACACCTTC	CASSQDLQGRSGYTF
TRBV6-1	TRBJ2-7	TRBD2	18	NA	TGTGCCAGCAGTGACCGTCGGCTAGCGGCGACGGGCTCCTACGAGCAGTACTTC	CASSDRRLAATGSYEQYF
TRBV7-6	TRBJ2-5	NA	13	NA	TGTGCCAGCAGCTTAAATGCGAGGGAGACCCAGTACTTC	CASSLNARETQYF
TRBV28	TRBJ2-4	TRBD1	17	NA	TGTGCCAGCAGTTTCCCCGGCCGGACAGGTACCGCTGACATTCAGTACTTC	CASSFPGRTGTADIQYF
TRBV11-2	TRBJ2-1	NA	12	NA	TGTGCCAGCAGCTTAGGGGGCCGCGGGGAGTTCTTC	CASSLGGRGEFF
TRBV4-2	TRBJ2-7	TRBD2	17	NA	TGTGCCAGCAGCTTCCGGTTAGCGGGGGAGTCGTCCTACGAGCAGTACTTC	CASSFRLAGESSYEQYF
TRBV29-1	TRBJ1-2	NA	12	NA	TGCAGCGTTGAAGATCAAGTCGGGGGCTACACCTTC	CSVEDQVGGYTF
TRBV13	TRBJ2-3	TRBD1	15	NA	TGTGCCAGCAGCCAAGGGACAGGTTACACAGATACGCAGTATTTT	CASSQGTGYTDTQYF
TRBV6-5	TRBJ1-5	TRBD1	13	few	TGTGCCAGCAGGGGGACAGTGGGTCAGCCCCAGCATTTT	CASRGTVGQPQHF
TRBV21-1	TRBJ1-5	NA	17	NA	TGTGCCAGCACCTTACCCTCTGGGCAGGGGACCAATCAGCCCCAGCATTTT	CASTLPSGQGTNQPQHF
TRBV7-2	TRBJ1-1	NA	13	NA	TGTGCCAGCAGCTTAACTAGGTCCACTGAAGCTTTCTTT	CASSLTRSTEAFF
TRBV10-2	TRBJ2-7	TRBD1	17	NA	TGCGCCAGCAGTTCCCCGGGACAGGGGCCAAGAACCTACGAGCAGTACTTC	CASSSPGQGPRTYEQYF
TRBV11-2	TRBJ1-4	NA	13	NA	TGTGCCAGCAGCCTTAGACTACGGGAAAAACTGTTTTTT	CASSLRLREKLFF
TRBV29-1	TRBJ1-4	NA	17	NA	TGCAGCGTTGAAGATTGTGCAGACATTGCAACTAATGAAAAACTGTTTTTT	CSVEDCADIATNEKLFF
TRBV7-8	TRBJ1-4	TRBD1	14	NA	TGTGCCAGCAGCCAGGACAGGGCCCTTGAAAAACTGTTTTTT	CASSQDRALEKLFF